This TCR beta chain was profiled in a study of radiotherapy plus CTLA-4 blockade in lung cancer. In regard to this clone: The germline gene is not matched at one end of the junction; a read error may be the cause.

Sequencing was performed with immunoSEQ multiplex PCR; in TCRdb, only in-frame clones are kept and a portion is missing. The data contain approximately 77,000 clones, about 78% of them singletons. The CDR3 spans 14 residues. The germline V gene encodes CDR1 LNHDA and CDR2 SQIVND (reference sequence). The clonotype originates from a human donor with non-small cell lung cancer whose response to radiotherapy plus ipilimumab could not be evaluated. Some clones in this sample may be carry-over from other donors' samples. The rearrangement links TRBV19 to TRBJ2-5; unclear D gene. Material: peripheral blood, obtained from a patient treated with radiotherapy plus ipilimumab. The CDR3 loop is CASSIGSSQKTQYF. The CDR3 coding sequence is TGTGCCAGTAGTATCGGGTCCTCCCAAAAGACCCAGTACTTC.